This TCR beta chain was observed in a study of cytomegalovirus exposure and HLA in healthy donors. Researchers ran the PCR with 60 Vbeta and 13 Jbeta primers. Some clones are missing from TCRdb's copy, which holds only in-frame ones; the method was immunoSEQ multiplex PCR. Recorded here are some 110,000 clones; the top ten clones represent 3.7%. The CDR3 totals 14 residues. Trimming at V came to 5 bases and at J to 7 bases, leaving 10 bases not matched to a gene. Germline V lookup: CDR1 LNHDA, CDR2 SQIVND (reference sequence). This clonotype originated in a man aged 25-40 years in good health and CMV-seronegative. V usage is TRBV19 and J usage is TRBJ1-2, with 7 nucleotides matching TRBD1. Sequenced: PBMCs. As DNA, the CDR3 is TGTGCCAGTAGTGTTCCCGGGACAGAAAGTGGCTACACCTTC. Translation: CASSVPGTESGYTF. Full variable domain (rest looked up from reference TRBV19 and TRBJ1-2): DGGITQSPKYLFRKEGQNVTLSCEQNLNHDAMYWYRQDPGQGLRLIYYSQIVNDFQKGDIAEGYSVSREKKESFPLTVTSAQKNPTAFYLCASSVPGTESGYTFGSGTRLTVV.